Following are 29 T cell receptor beta chains from one sample sequenced in a study of human T cells and chemical hapten exposure (dated by TCRdb to the early 2020s). Per the publication, the time point label means: patch test 2, 6 weeks after DPC sensitization. The treatment or condition label here, explained by the study, means: therapeutic diphenylcyclopropenone sensitization with weekly scalp DPC. Library creation used RACE. This sample was sequenced with a NextSeq 500. Using fastp at Q25 and MiXCR, TCRdb reprocessed the public reads and kept productive beta chains. Merged by CDR3 protein, the rows form single entries marked with the most common genes and DNA. In this sample the table shows tens of thousands of distinct CDR3 sequences, around 6.7% of which occur a single time. Roughly 1.4% of the sample rests with the top ten. Sample: whole blood, taken in connection with sensitization to the hapten diphenylcyclopropenone (DPC). The receptors come from a woman in her 30s with alopecia areata. Some clones in this sample may be carry-over from other donors' samples.

This clonotype was seen at least ten times. For the CDR3, the DNA is TGTGCCAGCAGCTTAGAAAACAGGGCCAACGTCCTGACTTTC. Protein product: CASSLENRANVLTF. J is TRBJ2-6 and V is TRBV11-2; unclear D gene. The length of the CDR3 is 14 residues. Germline V gene lookup returns CDR1 SGHAT and CDR2 FQNNGV. Trimming pared 0 bases from V and 5 bases from J, leaving 5 bases between.

At least ten counts were recorded for this clonotype. The chain uses TRBV6-5 and TRBJ2-2; 13 nucleotides match TRBD2. The CDR3 is 16 amino acids. V shed 6 bases and J 5 bases; nucleotides not matched to a gene: 6. Germline CDR1 is MNHEY and CDR2 is SVGAGI. The CDR3 sequence is CASSRLAGGGTGELFF. CDR3 bases: TGTGCCAGCAGCAGACTAGCGGGGGGAGGAACCGGGGAGCTGTTTTTT.

The CDR3 DNA follows: TGTGCCAGCAGAACTGACACCAATCAGCCCCAGCATTTT. As protein: CASRTDTNQPQHF. This chain joins TRBV6-2 or TRBV6-3 and TRBJ1-5, with D hard to call. This CDR3 has 13 residues. Germline V gives CDR1 MNHEY, CDR2 SVGEGT. Trimming removed 6 bases at V and 3 bases at J, with 9 bases between.

This clonotype was detected ten times or more. CDR3: CASSLSGQHTDTQYF. In DNA form, the CDR3 reads TGTGCCAGCTCCCTCTCGGGACAGCACACAGATACGCAGTATTTT. The rearrangement joins TRBV18 to TRBJ2-3, with 7 bases that match TRBD1. Looked up from germline, CDR1 is KGHSH and CDR2 is LQKENI. Trimming cost V 6 bases and J 2 bases; bases outside gene matches: 8. The CDR3 is 15 amino acids.

This clonotype was detected ten times or more. The chain carries TRBV7-2 and TRBJ2-3, with a tentative D call TRBD2 (5 bases). The CDR3 is 14 amino acids. V shed 3 bases and J shed 2 bases, with 9 bases lying between them. Per germline, CDR1 SGHTA and CDR2 FQGNSA. CDR3 region: CASSFDYLTDTQYF. The CDR3 nucleotides read TGTGCCAGCAGCTTTGACTATCTCACAGATACGCAGTATTTT.

This clonotype was seen repeatedly, ten times or more. V usage is TRBV7-2 and J usage is TRBJ2-3, with D tentatively TRBD2 (6 bases). Between the trimmed V and J ends, which lost 5 bases and 2 bases, there was a span of 11 bases. The germline V gene encodes CDR1 SGHTA and CDR2 FQGNSA. This CDR3 spans 14 amino acids. CDR3 protein: CASSRRLDTDTQYF. The CDR3 coding sequence is TGTGCCAGCAGCCGCCGACTAGACACAGATACGCAGTATTTT.

This clonotype was seen ten or more times. J is TRBJ1-4 and V is TRBV20-1; no clear D. V was clipped by 0 bases and J by 3 bases, with 11 bases between them. There are 15 residues in the CDR3. Germline assignment: CDR1 DFQATT and CDR2 SNEGSKA (reference sequence). CDR3 sequence reads: CSARDLRGANEKLFF. Here the CDR3 DNA reads TGCAGTGCTAGAGATTTACGGGGAGCTAATGAAAAACTGTTTTTT.

Points on this clonotype: A much larger clone lies a single base off, so this may be a read error. The rearrangement uses TRBV3-1 and TRBJ1-6; D gene ambiguous. The CDR3 consists of 14 residues. Germline CDR1 LGHDT, CDR2 YNNKEL (reference sequence). CDR3 coding DNA: TGTGTCAGCAGCCCCGGAAGGCAGAATTCACCCCTCCACTTT. Amino acid sequence: CVSSPGRQNSPLHF.

This clonotype was detected ten times or more. V gene TRBV14 combines with J gene TRBJ2-1; D remains ambiguous. Germline V CDR1 and CDR2: SGHDN, FVKESK. Trimming took off 8 bases at V and 2 bases at J, with 10 bases between the two ends. The CDR3 has 13 amino acids. CDR3 region: CASGLGTYNEQFF. The CDR3 DNA reads as TGTGCCAGCGGATTGGGCACCTACAATGAGCAGTTCTTC.

This clonotype was recorded many times. The chain carries TRBV2 and TRBJ2-4; unclear D gene. Germline V gene sequence: CDR1 SNHLY, CDR2 FYNNEI. With 1 base removed from V and 1 base from J, the gap between germline ends came to 5 bases. The CDR3 totals 14 residues. CDR3 sequence: CASSEGLAKNIQYF. CDR3 sequence (DNA): TGTGCCAGCAGTGAAGGACTGGCCAAAAACATTCAGTACTTC.

This clonotype was seen repeatedly, ten times or more. The chain joins TRBV14 to TRBJ1-2; D not certain. Germline-derived CDR1 and CDR2 are SGHDN and FVKESK. The CDR3 is made up of 13 amino acids. Trimming cost V 2 bases and J 0 bases, with 4 bases left between them. CDR3 sequence reads: CASSQRPNYGYTF. The CDR3 nucleotides read TGTGCCAGCAGCCAAAGGCCTAACTATGGCTACACCTTC.

Comments on this clonotype: The CDR3 ends on some other residue instead of the conserved phenylalanine or tryptophan, so this is likely a read error. The chain carries TRBV5-1 and TRBJ2-3; D not resolved. The CDR3 spans 14 residues. In germline, CDR1 is SGHRS, CDR2 YFSETQ. V lost 4 bases to trimming and J lost 6 bases, with 15 bases between them. CDR3 bases: TGCGCCAGCAGCGCTGGCTATAGTGCCGATACGCAGTATTTG. Its protein product is CASSAGYSADTQYL.

This clonotype was seen many times. The rearrangement links TRBV5-1 to TRBJ2-1; D perhaps matches TRBD2 (5 bases). The CDR3 contains 16 residues. V was pared by 0 bases and J by 6 bases, with 16 bases between. The germline gives CDR1 SGHRS, CDR2 YFSETQ. CDR3 coding DNA: TGCGCCAGCAGCTTGGCGGGGATAGCCCAGGTCAATGAGCAGTTCTTC. Amino acids: CASSLAGIAQVNEQFF. The entire variable domain, with the rest obtained from reference TRBV5-1 and TRBJ2-1, is as follows: KAGVTQTPRYLIKTRGQQVTLSCSPISGHRSVSWYQQTPGQGLQFLFEYFSETQRNKGNFPGRFSGRQFSNSRSEMNVSTLELGDSALYLCASSLAGIAQVNEQFFGPGTRLTVL.

This clonotype was observed at least ten times. The chain links TRBV5-1 to TRBJ1-6; no reliable D call. Germline loops: CDR1 SGHRS, CDR2 YFSETQ. With 0 bases removed from V and 9 bases from J, the gap between germline ends came to 7 bases. The CDR3 is made up of 13 amino acids. The CDR3 DNA sequence: TGCGCCAGCAGCTTGGAGGAGTCTTCACCCCTCCACTTT. It translates to CASSLEESSPLHF.

The chain links TRBV7-9 to TRBJ2-2; TRBD1 matches at 7 bases. Trimming at V came to 2 bases and at J to 5 bases, leaving 8 bases not matched to a gene. CDR1 is SEHNR, CDR2 FQNEAQ, per germline (reference sequence). This CDR3 is built from 16 residues. CDR3 sequence: CASSLSTGATTGELFF. CDR3 DNA: TGTGCCAGCAGCTTAAGTACAGGGGCGACGACCGGGGAGCTGTTTTTT.

This clonotype was picked up many times. The rearrangement links TRBV7-9 to TRBJ1-1; 8 positions match TRBD1. J was trimmed by 1 base and V by 5 bases; bases with no gene match: 3. The CDR3 is 14 residues long. The germline gives CDR1 SEHNR, CDR2 FQNEAQ (reference sequence). DNA for the CDR3: TGTGCCAGCAGCCCACAGGGGGGGAACACTGAAGCTTTCTTT. Translated: CASSPQGGNTEAFF.

This clonotype showed up many times. The rearrangement uses TRBV10-3 and TRBJ2-7; 8 bases agree with TRBD1. Germline lookup yields CDR1 ENHRY and CDR2 SYGVKD. The CDR3 loop spans 13 amino acids. The ends lost 4 bases at V and 3 bases at J; junction bases unmatched: 2. CDR3 region: CAISGGQGYEQYF. For the CDR3, the DNA is TGTGCCATCAGTGGCGGACAGGGCTACGAGCAGTACTTC.

This clonotype appeared a few times. The chain links TRBV10-3 to TRBJ1-1; possible D gene TRBD1, 5 bases. CDR1 ENHRY and CDR2 SYGVKD come from the germline V gene. The CDR3 has 15 residues. Trimming removed 10 bases from V and 0 bases from J, with 18 bases in between. The DNA of the CDR3 is TGTGCCACCAACCCCGGGGGGGGGATGAACACTGAAGCTTTCTTT. Translation: CATNPGGGMNTEAFF.

This clonotype appeared many times. The chain recombines TRBV12-3 or TRBV12-4 with TRBJ2-3, with TRBD2 matching over 7 bases. The J segment lost 0 bases and the V segment lost 2 bases, leaving 5 bases of the junction unmatched. The CDR3 runs to 16 residues. DNA of the CDR3: TGTGCCAGCAGTTTATCATCAGCGGGAAGCACAGATACGCAGTATTTT. This encodes CASSLSSAGSTDTQYF.

A single count supports this clonotype. Given a much more abundant clone one base away, this may be a read error. The rearrangement links TRBV7-9 to TRBJ1-2, with D uncertain. Germline V gene data show CDR1 as SEHNR and CDR2 as FQNEAQ (reference sequence). The CDR3 contains 14 residues. The CDR3 DNA sequence: TGTGCCAGCAGCTTATCAGAGACTAACTATGGCGACACCTTC. Amino acids: CASSLSETNYGDTF.

This clonotype has only a few counts. The chain carries TRBV30 and TRBJ2-7, with no clear D. This CDR3 comprises 12 residues. Germline CDR1 is GTSNPN and CDR2 is SVGIG (reference sequence). The V gene lost 3 bases and the J gene lost 0 bases, with 6 bases spanning the gap. This CDR3 is CAWSAASYEQYF. The CDR3 region has the DNA TGTGCCTGGAGCGCGGCCTCCTACGAGCAGTACTTC.

This clonotype was seen repeatedly, ten times or more. This chain links TRBV20-1 with TRBJ2-3; TRBD1 is a possible D gene (6 bases). The CDR3 totals 12 residues. The germline gives CDR1 DFQATT, CDR2 SNEGSKA (reference sequence). CDR3 DNA: TGCCTCGCACAGGGTGGCACAGATACGCAGTATTTT. Protein product: CLAQGGTDTQYF.

This clonotype was seen more than once but under ten times. The chain has TRBV6-5 and TRBJ1-1, with D perhaps TRBD1 (5 bases). Germline CDR1 and CDR2: MNHEY and SVGAGI. CDR3 length: 13 residues. V shed 8 bases and J shed 5 bases, with 15 bases lying between them. The CDR3 DNA sequence: TGTGCCAGCTATCGGGGCGAGTATACTGAAGCTTTCTTT. Protein sequence: CASYRGEYTEAFF.

This clonotype was seen many times. The chain combines TRBV10-3 with TRBJ2-3, with TRBD1 matching 9 bases. The junction had 12 bases not matched to a gene; V was cut back by 6 bases and J by 2 bases. Germline V gives CDR1 ENHRY, CDR2 SYGVKD. CDR3 length: 17 residues. CDR3 DNA: TGTGCCATCAGACCGGGACAGGGCGTGAAAAACACAGATACGCAGTATTTT. This translates into CAIRPGQGVKNTDTQYF.

This clonotype was found many times. Here the CDR3 DNA reads TGCAGTGCTAGAGATAACGGGGGGACATTTAACACAGATACGCAGTATTTT. It encodes CSARDNGGTFNTDTQYF. The chain links TRBV20-1 to TRBJ2-3; TRBD2 might be the D (7 bases). V was cut by 0 bases and J by 2 bases, with 18 bases left in between. This CDR3 has 17 residues. The germline CDR1 and CDR2 sequences are DFQATT and SNEGSKA (reference sequence).

This clonotype was observed many times. V usage is TRBV12-3 or TRBV12-4 and J usage is TRBJ1-1; no firm D call. V was trimmed by 5 bases and J by 8 bases, leaving 9 bases between them. This CDR3 has 11 amino acids. CDR3 sequence reads: CASSRGLEAFF. CDR3 nucleotide sequence: TGTGCCAGCAGTCGGGGATTGGAAGCTTTCTTT.

This chain links TRBV12-3 or TRBV12-4 with TRBJ2-7; D is tentatively TRBD1 or TRBD2 (5 bases each). Trimming removed 3 bases at V and 4 bases at J, with 7 bases between. The CDR3 loop spans 12 amino acids. CDR3 DNA: TGTGCCAGCAGTTTTTGGGGGTACGAGCAGTACTTC. This translates into CASSFWGYEQYF.

This clonotype was detected a few times. The genes are TRBV3-1 and TRBJ1-1, with D perhaps matching TRBD1 (6 bases). There are 13 residues in the CDR3. Trimming pared 4 bases from V and 7 bases from J, leaving 13 bases between. Germline CDR1 is LGHDT and CDR2 is YNNKEL (reference sequence). In DNA form, the CDR3 reads TGTGCCAGCAGCCCCGGGTTAGGGGGTGAAGCTTTCTTT. Its translation is CASSPGLGGEAFF.

This clonotype was recorded many times. The chain employs TRBV6-5 and TRBJ1-5, with TRBD1 matching over 9 bases. The J segment lost 7 bases and the V segment lost 6 bases, leaving 7 bases of the junction unmatched. CDR1 and CDR2 (germline): MNHEY, SVGAGI. The length of the CDR3 is 14 residues. The DNA for the CDR3 is TGTGCCAGCAGCCCGGGACAGGGACGCCAGCCCCAGCATTTT. Protein: CASSPGQGRQPQHF.